This T cell receptor (beta chain) originates from a study of blood T cell repertoires in COVID-19. Across the study: Acute and convalescent COVID-19 specimens originated in the United States, Italy and Spain. PBMCs, B-cell-depleted T cells, or T cells provided the cDNA or gDNA that made up the material.

Germline trimming cut 2 bases from V and 6 bases from J; bases unmatched to any gene: 5. The CDR3 runs 14 residues. Germline CDR1 SEHNR, CDR2 FQNEAQ (reference sequence). In the authors' workflow: Researchers report that nucleated cell counts were estimated from reference gene primer amplification. Profiled with immunoSEQ multiplex PCR; TCRdb holds only in-frame clones, not every one. V and J calls and clone size are given by that table; D and trimming were obtained from the DNA. This table holds about 82,000 clones, around four fifths found once. The specimen was peripheral blood. The TCR originated in a man at least 80 years old with active or convalescent COVID-19. The gene calls are TRBV7-9 and TRBJ2-3; TRBD2 aligns across 7 bases. The CDR3, as DNA: TGTGCCAGCAGCTTACCTTTGCGGGGGGATACGCAGTATTTT. This gives the protein CASSLPLRGDTQYF.